The 6 T cell receptor delta chains given below trace back to one sample, sequenced in a study of gamma-delta chains in newborns, infants, children. TCRdb re-processed the reads via CATT. Counted here are about 15,000 delta-chain clones, roughly 7% occurring once; the ten biggest clones make up 20% to 25%. Sample: blood. The receptor set was obtained from a child who was a newborn, infant or young child, either healthy, febrile or measles-vaccinated (not recorded which).

By share of the sample, this clone is medium-sized (0.01 to 0.1%). The V gene is TRDV2, the J gene TRDJ2; 12 nucleotides line up with TRDD3. V shed 3 bases, J shed 6 bases, and the junction held 4 bases outside the gene matches. The CDR3 spans 15 residues. CDR1 is GEAIGNYY, CDR2 EKD, per germline. The CDR3: CACDSLGDTPAQLFF. For the CDR3, the DNA is TGTGCCTGTGACTCCCTGGGGGATACGCCAGCACAACTCTTCTTT.

The chain is built from TRDV2 and TRDJ3; D may be TRDD3 (5 bases). V gave up 0 bases and J gave up 0 bases, with 11 bases separating them. The CDR3 is 18 residues long. The germline V gene has CDR1 GEAIGNYY and CDR2 EKD. CDR3 residues: CACDTGGTRSWDTRQMFF. CDR3 nucleotide sequence: TGTGCCTGTGACACCGGGGGTACGCGCTCCTGGGACACCCGACAGATGTTTTTC.

Concerning this clone itself: A much larger clone lies one base from this, so it may be a read error. This chain links TRDV2 with TRDJ2; 12 nucleotides align to TRDD3. This CDR3 contains 16 residues. Germline-derived CDR1 and CDR2 are GEAIGNYY and EKD. V was pared by 3 bases and J by 4 bases, with 5 bases of the junction left unmatched. The CDR3 coding sequence is TGTGCCTGTGACCTACTGGGGGATACTTCGACAGCACAACTCTTCTTT. It yields the protein CACDLLGDTSTAQLFF.

V is TRDV2 and J is TRDJ1; unclear D gene. Germline values: CDR1 GEAIGNYY, CDR2 EKD. CDR3 size: 15 residues. Between the trimmed V and J ends, which lost 1 base and 4 bases, there was a span of 15 bases. The CDR3 DNA reads as TGTGCCTGTGACACGCTACTTTCGCCGCTCGATAAACTCATCTTT. This sequence encodes CACDTLLSPLDKLIF.

The genes are TRDV2 and TRDJ3; 9 bases match TRDD3. In germline, CDR1 is GEAIGNYY, CDR2 EKD. The CDR3 has 19 amino acids. With 1 base clipped from V and 0 bases from J, the junction kept 6 bases outside the gene matches. CDR3 loop: CACDTPHWGSSWDTRQMFF. As DNA, the CDR3 is TGTGCCTGTGACACACCTCACTGGGGGAGCTCCTGGGACACCCGACAGATGTTTTTC.

This clone has more than one count but fewer than ten. This chain connects TRDV2 to TRDJ3, with TRDD3 matching 12 bases. Germline CDR1 and CDR2: GEAIGNYY and EKD. This CDR3 is built from 19 residues. Trimming took 2 bases from V and 1 from J; bases not matched to a gene: 5. The CDR3, as DNA: TGTGCCTGTGACAGAACTGGGGGATACCCATCCTGGGACACCCGACAGATGTTTTTC. It specifies CACDRTGGYPSWDTRQMFF.